This TCR beta chain is drawn from a study of blood T cell repertoires in COVID-19. The method was immunoSEQ multiplex PCR; TCRdb's version includes in-frame clones alone and lacks a portion of them. The data hold approximately 210,000 clones, with more than 75% observed a single time. Sequencing was performed on peripheral blood. The receptor comes from a woman aged 40 to 50 with acute or convalescent COVID-19.

CDR3 DNA: TGTGCCAGCAGTTTATCGTACAGTAATGAAAAACTGTTTTTT. Its protein product is CASSLSYSNEKLFF. The chain has TRBV27 and TRBJ1-4; unclear D gene. V gave up 0 bases and J gave up 4 bases, with 6 bases separating them. The germline V gene encodes CDR1 MNHEY and CDR2 SMNVEV (reference sequence). This CDR3 is built from 14 residues.